One sample yielded the 30 T cell receptor beta chains listed below, sequenced in a study of cytomegalovirus exposure and HLA in healthy donors. The PCR contained 60 Vbeta and 13 Jbeta primers. Assay used: immunoSEQ multiplex PCR; TCRdb lists only in-frame clones, some missing. The sample includes 200,000 to 300,000 clones, roughly 86% seen only once; the top ten take 1.5% to 2.5%. Sequenced: PBMCs. Every receptor here comes from a woman aged 40-49 years in good health and CMV-seropositive.

This chain uses TRBV7-2 with TRBJ2-1; 10 nucleotides align to TRBD2. The junction had 9 bases not matched to a gene; V was cut back by 1 base and J by 9 bases. Germline V gene data show CDR1 as SGHTA and CDR2 as FQGNSA. The CDR3 covers 16 residues. The CDR3 protein is CASSLVGSSGRGEQFF. The CDR3 DNA follows: TGTGCCAGCAGCTTAGTAGGGTCTAGCGGGAGAGGTGAGCAGTTCTTC.

This chain joins TRBV6-6 and TRBJ1-1; the match to TRBD1 covers 7 bases. Germline lookup yields CDR1 MNHNY and CDR2 SVGAGI (reference sequence). With V trimmed by 4 bases and J by 1 base, 9 bases remained unmatched. The CDR3 covers 16 residues. CDR3 region: CASSSTTGRKNTEAFF. The CDR3 DNA reads as TGTGCCAGCAGTTCCACGACAGGGAGAAAGAACACTGAAGCTTTCTTT.

This clone appeared a few times. The chain carries TRBV9 and TRBJ2-1, with TRBD2 identical over 13 bases. The CDR3 totals 16 residues. Germline CDR1 is SGDLS and CDR2 is YYNGEE. The ends lost 3 bases at V and 9 bases at J; junction bases unmatched: 9. The CDR3 DNA reads TGTGCCAGCAGCGATCGGACTAGCGGGAGTAGGGCTGAGCAGTTCTTC. Residues: CASSDRTSGSRAEQFF.

The chain uses TRBV30 and TRBJ1-2; D call uncertain. The CDR3 runs to 12 residues. V lost 5 bases, J lost 2 bases, and 9 bases lay in between. In germline, CDR1 is GTSNPN, CDR2 SVGIG (reference sequence). In nucleotides, the CDR3 is TGTGCCTGGCAGGCGGGAAACTATGGCTACACCTTC. Encoded protein: CAWQAGNYGYTF.

The chain recombines TRBV7-6 with TRBJ2-7; 9 nucleotides line up with TRBD2. The CDR3 has 16 amino acids. The germline V gene has CDR1 SGHVS and CDR2 FNYEAQ. V was clipped by 5 bases and J by 0 bases; unmatched bases: 8. CDR3 DNA: TGTGCCAGCAGCCTAGGGCTAGCGGGATTCTCCTACGAGCAGTACTTC. Encoded protein: CASSLGLAGFSYEQYF.

This clone was counted between two and nine times. This specimen includes other DNA sequences encoding the same CDR3. The chain recombines TRBV29-1 with TRBJ2-1; TRBD2 might be the D (7 bases). The CDR3 is made up of 15 amino acids. CDR1 is SQVTM, CDR2 ANQGSEA, per germline. V was trimmed by 6 bases and J by 9 bases, leaving 24 bases between them. DNA for the CDR3: TGCAGCGTCCCCGGGGGTAGCGGAGGGGGGGCTGAGCAGTTCTTC. Translating gives CSVPGGSGGGAEQFF.

V gene TRBV5-8 combines with J gene TRBJ1-1; D not certain. The germline CDR1 and CDR2 sequences are SGHTS and YDEGEE. The CDR3 extends over 14 amino acids. Deletions cut 3 bases from V and 6 bases from J, with 15 bases between. The CDR3 protein is CASSSGRETAEAFF. Here the CDR3 DNA reads TGTGCCAGCAGCTCTGGCCGGGAGACCGCTGAAGCTTTCTTT. Filled out from reference TRBV5-8 and TRBJ1-1, the complete variable domain reads EAGVTQSPTHLIKTRGQQATLRCSPISGHTSVYWYQQALGLGLQFLLWYDEGEERNRGNFPPRFSGRQFPNYSSELNVNALELEDSALYLCASSSGRETAEAFFGQGTRLTVV.

This rearrangement joins TRBV9 to TRBJ1-1, with 7 bases fitting TRBD1. The CDR3 is made up of 15 amino acids. V dropped 0 bases and J dropped 5; count of bases not matched to a gene: 7. The germline CDR1 and CDR2 sequences are SGDLS and YYNGEE. In nucleotides, the CDR3 is TGTGCCAGCAGCGTAGGGGCAGGGGGTTATACTGAAGCTTTCTTT. It yields the protein CASSVGAGGYTEAFF.

This chain uses TRBV2 with TRBJ2-5, with TRBD2 matching 8 bases. Judging by the DNA end, TRBJ2-7 fits better; the J call may be wrong. The germline V gene has CDR1 SNHLY and CDR2 FYNNEI. The CDR3 loop spans 16 amino acids. CDR3 sequence reads: CASMKYETSEFYEQYF. The CDR3, as DNA: TGTGCCAGCATGAAGTATGAGACTAGCGAGTTCTACGAGCAGTACTTC.

J is TRBJ1-1 and V is TRBV29-1; 9 bases agree with TRBD1. V lost 8 bases and J lost 0; bases outside the gene matches: 10. CDR3 length equals 15 residues. The germline V gene encodes CDR1 SQVTM and CDR2 ANQGSEA. The CDR3 reads CSTDRGSLMNTEAFF. Written as DNA, the CDR3 is TGCAGCACCGACAGGGGGTCCCTCATGAACACTGAAGCTTTCTTT.

The CDR3 DNA follows: TGCAGCGTTGGGACAGGGGGGGGGACCTACGAGCAGTACTTC. This codes for CSVGTGGGTYEQYF. The chain carries TRBV29-1 and TRBJ2-7; 10 positions agree with TRBD1. The J segment lost 2 bases and the V segment lost 4 bases, leaving 5 bases of the junction unmatched. The CDR3 sequence is 14 residues long. Germline CDR1 and CDR2: SQVTM and ANQGSEA.

The J gene is TRBJ2-7, the V gene TRBV7-9; a weak D match, TRBD1 (5 bases). This CDR3 is built from 16 residues. Germline CDR1 is SEHNR and CDR2 is FQNEAQ (reference sequence). The germline V and J ends were trimmed by 5 bases and 4 bases, with 21 bases remaining between them. Here the CDR3 reads CASSQQKGVSGYEQYF. The CDR3 DNA reads TGTGCCAGCAGCCAACAAAAAGGGGTCTCTGGGTACGAGCAGTACTTC.

This clone was seen once. J is TRBJ2-5 and V is TRBV10-2, with 14 bases aligning to TRBD2. The CDR3 spans 16 residues. Trimming removed 6 bases from V and 1 base from J; junction bases left unmatched: 4. The germline V gene has CDR1 WSHSY and CDR2 SAAADI. CDR3 sequence: CASRYGTSGSQETQYF. In nucleotides, the CDR3 is TGCGCCAGCAGGTACGGGACTAGCGGGAGCCAAGAGACCCAGTACTTC.

CDR3 bases: TGCGCCAGCAGCTCAAACAGGGCTCTAGTCTCCTACAATGAGCAGTTCTTC. Translating gives CASSSNRALVSYNEQFF. The V and J genes are TRBV5-1 and TRBJ2-1, with a possible D match to TRBD1 (6 bases). The CDR3 loop spans 17 amino acids. CDR1 is SGHRS, CDR2 YFSETQ, per germline. The V and J ends lost 3 bases and 0 bases respectively, with 16 bases between them.

This clone was observed a handful of times. J is TRBJ2-1 and V is TRBV14; no clear D. The CDR3 runs to 16 residues. Trimming shortened V by 2 bases and J by 0 bases, and 11 bases separated the two germline ends. Looked up from germline, CDR1 is SGHDN and CDR2 is FVKESK. Here the CDR3 reads CASSQKYTVSYNEQFF. The CDR3 region has the DNA TGTGCCAGCAGCCAAAAATACACCGTCTCCTACAATGAGCAGTTCTTC.

Only one count was recorded for this clone. The genes are TRBV9 and TRBJ2-1, with 7 nucleotides matching TRBD2. Trimming removed 5 bases from V and 1 base from J; junction bases left unmatched: 6. The V gene's germline CDR1 is SGDLS and CDR2 YYNGEE. The CDR3 is 15 residues long. The CDR3 sequence: CASRPGGESYNEQFF. CDR3 nucleotides: TGTGCCAGCAGGCCGGGGGGAGAATCCTACAATGAGCAGTTCTTC. Full variable domain (remainder filled in from reference TRBV9 and TRBJ2-1): DSGVTQTPKHLITATGQRVTLRCSPRSGDLSVYWYQQSLDQGLQFLIQYYNGEERAKGNILERFSAQQFPDLHSELNLSSLELGDSALYFCASRPGGESYNEQFFGPGTRLTVL.

The gene calls are TRBV5-4 and TRBJ1-4; 9 positions match TRBD1. This CDR3 contains 18 residues. The germline V gene has CDR1 SGHNT and CDR2 YYREEE (reference sequence). Trimming took 4 bases from V and 7 from J; bases not matched to a gene: 17. CDR3 region: CASSGGQGRNKSGEKLFF. DNA of the CDR3: TGTGCCAGCAGCGGAGGACAGGGGAGGAATAAATCAGGTGAAAAACTGTTTTTT. The full variable domain, its missing parts supplied by reference TRBV5-4 and TRBJ1-4, is ETGVTQSPTHLIKTRGQQVTLRCSSQSGHNTVSWYQQALGQGPQFIFQYYREEENGRGNFPPRFSGLQFPNYSSELNVNALELDDSALYLCASSGGQGRNKSGEKLFFGSGTQLSVL.

The CDR3 region has the DNA TGTGCCAGCAGCTTAGTAGGAGGGAATGGAAACACCATATATTTT. As protein: CASSLVGGNGNTIYF. The chain employs TRBV11-2 and TRBJ1-3; D call uncertain. Per the germline V gene, CDR1 is SGHAT and CDR2 is FQNNGV. CDR3 length equals 15 residues. Trimming removed 1 base from V and 3 bases from J, with 10 bases in between.

The gene calls are TRBV4-3 and TRBJ2-5; the match to TRBD2 covers 11 bases. The CDR3 covers 15 residues. Germline V CDR1 and CDR2: LGHNA, YSLEER. V gave up 2 bases and J gave up 7 bases; unmatched junction bases: 6. In DNA form, the CDR3 reads TGCGCCAGCAGCCAACAACTAGCGGGAGATGCGACCCAGTACTTC. The encoded protein is CASSQQLAGDATQYF.

The V call is TRBV27, the J call TRBJ1-4; D is ambiguous. This CDR3 is 13 amino acids long. Germline V gene lookup returns CDR1 MNHEY and CDR2 SMNVEV (reference sequence). Trimming pared 3 bases from V and 3 bases from J, leaving 5 bases between. The CDR3 region is CASSFTANEKLFF. The CDR3 DNA is TGTGCCAGCAGTTTTACGGCTAATGAAAAACTGTTTTTT.

V gene TRBV6-1 combines with J gene TRBJ1-6; no clear D gene. The V end lost 3 bases, the J end lost 0 bases, and 9 bases lay between the germline ends. Germline CDR1 is MNHNS and CDR2 is SASEGT. The CDR3 length is 16 residues. This CDR3 is CASSDQQSSYNSPLHF. For the CDR3, the DNA is TGTGCCAGCAGTGACCAACAGAGCTCCTATAATTCACCCCTCCACTTT.

This sequence joins TRBV2 and TRBJ1-2, with D possibly TRBD1 on 6 matching bases. The germline V gene encodes CDR1 SNHLY and CDR2 FYNNEI. The CDR3 is 12 amino acids. With 6 bases removed from V and 2 bases from J, the gap between germline ends came to 7 bases. The CDR3 DNA follows: TGTGCCAGCAGGGACAGAAACTATGGCTACACCTTC. It translates to CASRDRNYGYTF.

The chain carries TRBV18 and TRBJ2-1, with 8 nucleotides matching TRBD1. From germline, CDR1 is KGHSH and CDR2 LQKENI. This CDR3 region has 13 residues. After removal of 0 bases from V and 8 bases from J, the junction contained 0 bases not matched to a gene. The CDR3 DNA is TGTGCCAGCTCACCACCGACAGGGGATGAGCAGTTCTTC. Translating gives CASSPPTGDEQFF.

This clone has only one observation. The CDR3 DNA is TGCAGCCCAATGCGGATGCAGGGTTACCACGAGCAGTACTTC. Translated: CSPMRMQGYHEQYF. The rearrangement joins TRBV29-1 to TRBJ2-7; possible D gene TRBD1, 5 bases. The CDR3 has 14 residues. CDR1 and CDR2 from the germline V gene are SQVTM and ANQGSEA. Between the trimmed V and J ends, which lost 8 bases and 5 bases, there was a span of 22 bases.

The CDR3 sequence is CASSPRGLETQYF. DNA for the CDR3: TGTGCCAGCAGCCCCAGGGGCCTGGAGACCCAGTACTTC. The chain employs TRBV6-5 and TRBJ2-5; perhaps TRBD1 as D (6 bases). Trimming removed 6 bases from V and 5 bases from J, with 13 bases in between. Germline-derived CDR1 and CDR2 are MNHEY and SVGAGI. This CDR3 contains 13 residues.

The J gene is TRBJ2-1, the V gene TRBV7-7, with 12 bases that match TRBD2. V was clipped by 5 bases and J by 6 bases; unmatched bases: 5. Germline V lookup: CDR1 SSHAT, CDR2 FNYEAQ (reference sequence). This CDR3 is 15 amino acids long. CDR3 residues: CASSPGLAGFNEQFF. CDR3 sequence (DNA): TGTGCCAGCAGCCCGGGACTAGCGGGCTTCAATGAGCAGTTCTTC.

The genes are TRBV19 and TRBJ1-1; TRBD1 aligns across 7 bases. V was pared by 7 bases and J by 3 bases, with 8 bases of the junction left unmatched. This CDR3 region has 14 residues. Per the germline V gene, CDR1 is LNHDA and CDR2 is SQIVND (reference sequence). The chain's CDR3 is CASTLGTAYTEAFF. For the CDR3, the DNA is TGTGCCAGTACCCTCGGGACAGCCTACACTGAAGCTTTCTTT.

J is TRBJ2-5 and V is TRBV12-2; the table gives TRBD2 as D, unverified against the DNA. The DNA matches TRBJ2-7 better at its end, which makes the J call doubtful. TRBV12-2 is classified as a pseudogene. This CDR3 comprises 19 residues. The CDR3 here is CASRLARTSGSGDFYEQYF. The CDR3 coding sequence is TGTGCAAGTCGCTTAGCCCGGACTAGCGGGAGCGGGGACTTTTACGAGCAGTACTTC.

Notes on this clone: The germline gene is not matched at one end of the junction; a read error may be the cause. This chain uses TRBV7-9 with TRBJ2-6; a weak D match, TRBD1 (6 bases). CDR1 and CDR2 from the germline V gene are SEHNR and FQNEAQ (reference sequence). The CDR3 length is 16 residues. The CDR3 nucleotides read TGTGCCAGCAGCTCACGAACAGGGCCTGGGGCCAACGGCCTGACTTTC. Its translation: CASSSRTGPGANGLTF.

The chain employs TRBV30 and TRBJ1-3; a weak D match, TRBD1 (5 bases). Germline CDR1 reads GTSNPN; CDR2 reads SVGIG (reference sequence). The CDR3 sequence is 21 residues long. The V and J ends lost 3 bases and 0 bases respectively, with 30 bases between them. The CDR3 protein is CAWSVSLIQGAPARSGNTIYF. DNA for the CDR3: TGTGCCTGGAGCGTTTCCTTAATTCAGGGTGCGCCCGCCCGCTCTGGAAACACCATATATTTT.